A selection of T cell receptor beta chains follows, all from one sample in a study of metastatic and nonmetastatic thyroid tumors. MiXCR re-clonotyped the PCR reads for TCRdb. The data show some 19,000 clones, with over 25% seen just once and 20% to 25% held by the top ten. Sequences were obtained from adjacent normal tissue. The receptor set was obtained from a female donor with papillary thyroid cancer or a benign thyroid nodule (not recorded which). Some clones in this sample may be carry-over from other donors' samples. Both conserved end residues are part of each CDR3. D genes are given only for firm matches. Where a row states a size, it is once, few, many or the class of an expanded clone; other rows omit it.

v_call: TRBV28
cdr3_length: 17
j_call: TRBJ1-2
clone_size: few
d_call: -
cdr3_aa: CASSSSSRGRPNYGYTF
cdr3_nt: TGTGCCAGCAGCTCATCCTCACGGGGACGGCCGAACTATGGCTACACCTTC

v_call: TRBV28
cdr3_length: 17
j_call: TRBJ2-7
clone_size: -
d_call: -
cdr3_aa: CASSLVRTGLLSYEQYF
cdr3_nt: TGTGCCAGCAGTTTAGTTCGCACAGGACTCCTAAGCTACGAGCAGTACTTC

v_call: TRBV4-2
cdr3_length: 17
j_call: TRBJ2-3
clone_size: -
d_call: TRBD1
cdr3_aa: CASSIRQGAGGTDTQYF
cdr3_nt: TGTGCCAGCAGCATCAGACAGGGGGCAGGGGGCACAGATACGCAGTATTTT

v_call: TRBV6-5
cdr3_length: 15
j_call: TRBJ1-2
clone_size: -
d_call: -
cdr3_aa: CASSYSTGGAYGYTF
cdr3_nt: TGTGCCAGCAGTTACTCGACCGGGGGCGCCTATGGCTACACCTTC

v_call: TRBV24-1
cdr3_length: 19
j_call: TRBJ2-5
clone_size: -
d_call: TRBD2
cdr3_aa: CATSDSGTSGRGWQETQYF
cdr3_nt: TGTGCCACCAGTGATTCCGGGACTAGCGGGAGAGGGTGGCAAGAGACCCAGTACTTC

v_call: TRBV3-1
cdr3_length: 16
j_call: TRBJ2-1
clone_size: -
d_call: TRBD2
cdr3_aa: CASSQGPITSGSGQFF
cdr3_nt: TGTGCCAGCAGCCAAGGTCCGATAACTAGCGGGAGCGGGCAGTTCTTC

v_call: TRBV11-3
cdr3_length: 14
j_call: TRBJ2-7
clone_size: -
d_call: -
cdr3_aa: CASSLAGNSYEQYF
cdr3_nt: TGTGCCAGCAGCTTAGCTGGGAACTCCTACGAGCAGTACTTC

v_call: TRBV11-3
cdr3_length: 15
j_call: TRBJ2-1
clone_size: -
d_call: -
cdr3_aa: CASSKQGGSYNEQFF
cdr3_nt: TGTGCCAGCAGCAAACAGGGTGGGTCCTACAATGAGCAGTTCTTC

v_call: TRBV6-1
cdr3_length: 17
j_call: TRBJ1-2
clone_size: -
d_call: -
cdr3_aa: CASSEGVILSPNYGYTF
cdr3_nt: TGTGCCAGCAGTGAAGGAGTTATACTCTCACCTAACTATGGCTACACCTTC

v_call: TRBV28
cdr3_length: 14
j_call: TRBJ1-2
clone_size: few
d_call: -
cdr3_aa: CASSLYPGRAGYTF
cdr3_nt: TGTGCCAGCAGTTTATATCCGGGACGGGCTGGCTACACCTTC

v_call: TRBV4-1
cdr3_length: 19
j_call: TRBJ2-6
clone_size: many
d_call: -
cdr3_aa: CASSQESGNFFSGANVLTF
cdr3_nt: TGCGCCAGCAGCCAAGAGTCAGGCAACTTTTTCTCTGGGGCCAACGTCCTGACTTTC

v_call: TRBV6-1
cdr3_length: 14
j_call: TRBJ1-2
clone_size: medium-sized
d_call: -
cdr3_aa: CASSGPSDIYGYTF
cdr3_nt: TGTGCCAGCAGTGGGCCCAGCGATATCTATGGCTACACCTTC

v_call: TRBV19
cdr3_length: 13
j_call: TRBJ2-3
clone_size: few
d_call: -
cdr3_aa: CASSILEADTQYF
cdr3_nt: TGTGCCAGTAGTATCCTAGAGGCAGATACGCAGTATTTT

v_call: TRBV30
cdr3_length: 14
j_call: TRBJ1-4
clone_size: -
d_call: -
cdr3_aa: CAWSTGSPNEELFF
cdr3_nt: TGTGCCTGGAGTACAGGGAGTCCCAATGAAGAACTGTTTTTT